The 21 T cell receptor beta chains below come from one sample, sequenced in a study of OX40 agonist ivuxolimab in advanced cancers. Library generation was performed with the immunoSEQ multiplex PCR assay. Entries here come from immuneACCESS through TCRdb and include only in-frame sequences with V and J called. Some clones fail to appear in such tables; in the studies checked, an unresolved V gene covers under half of the shortfall, and the cause of the remainder is unknown. The table for this sample lists 57,000 or so clones; 85% to 90% of them were counted only once. 3.9% of the sample is in the top ten clones. The sample consisted of CD4+ or CD8+ T cells sorted from blood, taken in a trial of the OX40 agonist ivuxolimab. The receptors stem from an adult with an advanced solid tumor such as melanoma, head and neck, liver or kidney cancer.

This CDR3 reads CASSLSRVGGYEQYF. The DNA for the CDR3 is TGTGCCAGCAGCTTATCGAGGGTGGGGGGCTACGAGCAGTACTTC. V is TRBV5-6 and J is TRBJ2-7; possibly TRBD2 for D (6 bases). V was pared by 2 bases and J by 3 bases, with 15 bases between. This CDR3 comprises 15 residues. Germline loops: CDR1 SGHDT, CDR2 YYEEEE.

The V and J genes are TRBV9 and TRBJ1-1; TRBD1 is a possible D gene (5 bases). V gave up 2 bases and J gave up 1 base, with 6 bases separating them. The CDR3 spans 13 residues. The germline V gene has CDR1 SGDLS and CDR2 YYNGEE. The CDR3 region has the DNA TGTGCCAGCAGCGTTACAGGGAACACTGAAGCTTTCTTT. Amino acid sequence: CASSVTGNTEAFF.

The chain uses TRBV6-5 and TRBJ1-1, with 7 positions matching TRBD1. The CDR3 contains 13 residues. The junction had 7 bases not matched to a gene; V was cut back by 5 bases and J by 7 bases. Looked up from germline, CDR1 is MNHEY and CDR2 is SVGAGI. The CDR3: CASSRRQGSEAFF. The CDR3 coding sequence is TGTGCCAGCAGTCGTAGACAGGGTAGTGAAGCTTTCTTT.

J is TRBJ1-1 and V is TRBV2, with a tentative D call TRBD1 (5 bases). Deletions cut 7 bases from V and 7 bases from J, with 13 bases between. The germline V gene has CDR1 SNHLY and CDR2 FYNNEI. The CDR3 contains 12 residues. DNA of the CDR3: TGTGCCAGCAAGGCAGGGCCTAATGAAGCTTTCTTT. Its protein is CASKAGPNEAFF.

The chain uses TRBV6-5 and TRBJ2-2; D is unresolved. CDR3 length: 13 amino acids. The V and J ends lost 5 bases and 6 bases respectively, with 10 bases between them. Germline-derived CDR1 and CDR2 are MNHEY and SVGAGI. The DNA of the CDR3 is TGTGCCAGCAGTCCTCCCCCGGCCGGGGAGCTGTTTTTT. This sequence encodes CASSPPPAGELFF.

The V call is TRBV7-2, the J call TRBJ2-1; D could derive from TRBD1 or TRBD2 (5 bases each). The CDR3 loop spans 15 amino acids. Deletions cut 4 bases from V and 14 bases from J, with 24 bases between. Germline assignment: CDR1 SGHTA and CDR2 FQGNSA. CDR3 nucleotide sequence: TGTGCCAGCAGCTACGACGGGACCTACAGTGGAGTCAAGTTCTTC. Protein product: CASSYDGTYSGVKFF.

The rearrangement joins TRBV12-5 to TRBJ2-3, with no clear D. The CDR3 spans 12 residues. Trimming took off 1 base at V and 8 bases at J, with 7 bases between the two ends. Germline CDR1 and CDR2: LGHNT and FRNRAP. For the CDR3, the DNA is TGTGCTAGTGGTTTGGACTCGGGTACGCAGTATTTT. This sequence encodes CASGLDSGTQYF.

The CDR3 sequence is CASSFGTGGSNQPQHF. CDR3 bases: TGTGCCAGCAGCTTCGGGACAGGGGGATCTAATCAGCCCCAGCATTTT. The chain combines TRBV5-6 with TRBJ1-5; 11 bases match TRBD1. This CDR3 is built from 16 residues. Per germline, CDR1 SGHDT and CDR2 YYEEEE. After removal of 2 bases from V and 4 bases from J, the junction contained 5 bases not matched to a gene.

The chain recombines TRBV25-1 with TRBJ1-1; D remains ambiguous. V dropped 3 bases and J dropped 2 bases, with 10 bases sitting between them. Germline assignment: CDR1 MGHDK and CDR2 SYGVNS. The CDR3 totals 14 residues. The CDR3 here is CASSDAGGNTEAFF. The CDR3 DNA follows: TGTGCCAGCAGTGATGCGGGAGGAAACACTGAAGCTTTCTTT.

The genes are TRBV28 and TRBJ2-5; the match to TRBD2 covers 11 bases. J gave up 9 bases and V 1 base, and 1 base lay outside the gene matches. The length of the CDR3 is 13 residues. The germline gives CDR1 MDHEN, CDR2 SYDVKM. CDR3 in amino acids: CASSLLAGGAQYF. CDR3 DNA: TGTGCCAGCAGTTTATTAGCGGGGGGGGCCCAGTACTTC.

DNA for the CDR3: TGTGCCAGCAGTGCCACAGGGACCGGGGAGCTGTTTTTT. Protein: CASSATGTGELFF. The chain has TRBV6-4 and TRBJ2-2; maybe TRBD1 (6 bases). V dropped 4 bases and J dropped 5 bases, with 8 bases sitting between them. This CDR3 has 13 residues. Germline V gene lookup returns CDR1 MRHNA and CDR2 SNTAGT.

The V call is TRBV29-1, the J call TRBJ1-2; tentative D call: TRBD1 (5 bases). Trimming shortened V by 6 bases and J by 3 bases, and 8 bases separated the two germline ends. Germline loops: CDR1 SQVTM, CDR2 ANQGSEA. The CDR3 contains 11 residues. The CDR3 nucleotides are TGCAGCGTCGGGACCGACTATGGCTACACCTTC. This sequence encodes CSVGTDYGYTF.

The V and J genes are TRBV11-3 and TRBJ2-7; D tentatively reads TRBD1 or TRBD2 (5 bases each). V lost 1 base and J 5 bases, leaving 12 bases between the germline ends. Germline loops: CDR1 SGHNT, CDR2 YENEEA. The CDR3 length is 14 residues. CDR3 bases: TGTGCCAGCAGCTTAGGGGGGATTGACCACGAGCAGTACTTC. This codes for CASSLGGIDHEQYF.

This sequence joins TRBV28 and TRBJ1-6, with a tentative D call TRBD1 (5 bases). V dropped 11 bases and J dropped 4 bases, with 12 bases sitting between them. Per germline, CDR1 MDHEN and CDR2 SYDVKM. The CDR3 loop spans 13 amino acids. CDR3 nucleotides: TGTGCCGCGAAGGGGTATTATAATTCACCCCTCCACTTT. Its translation is CAAKGYYNSPLHF.

The chain carries TRBV7-9 and TRBJ1-5; D gene unclear. Looked up from germline, CDR1 is SEHNR and CDR2 is FQNEAQ (reference sequence). CDR3 length: 13 residues. V dropped 4 bases and J dropped 5 bases, with 9 bases sitting between them. The CDR3 bases are TGTGCCAGCAGCTCGGGCGGGGATCAGCCCCAGCATTTT. Residues: CASSSGGDQPQHF.

The chain employs TRBV18 and TRBJ1-2; D uncertain. Germline CDR1 reads KGHSH; CDR2 reads LQKENI. The CDR3 has 14 residues. Trimming took off 2 bases at V and 8 bases at J, with 15 bases between the two ends. CDR3 loop: CASSPFQDTVGYTF. For the CDR3, the DNA is TGTGCCAGCTCACCATTTCAGGATACCGTCGGCTACACCTTC.

The V gene is TRBV29-1, the J gene TRBJ2-5; D is uncertain. The germline gives CDR1 SQVTM, CDR2 ANQGSEA. V was trimmed by 8 bases and J by 1 base, leaving 8 bases between them. The CDR3 spans 11 residues. DNA for the CDR3: TGCAGCTTACAACCCCAAGAGACCCAGTACTTC. Amino acid sequence: CSLQPQETQYF.

The V and J genes are TRBV6-5 and TRBJ1-1; no clear D gene. The germline CDR1 and CDR2 sequences are MNHEY and SVGAGI. Trimming took 2 bases from V and 12 from J, leaving 13 bases between them. There are 12 residues in the CDR3. CDR3 nucleotide sequence: TGTGCCAGCAGTTACAACACCCGGAGGCCTTTCTTT. Protein sequence: CASSYNTRRPFF.

The V call is TRBV4-3, the J call TRBJ1-3, with no clear D. Germline-derived CDR1 and CDR2 are LGHNA and YSLEER. CDR3 length equals 18 residues. Trimming pared 1 base from V and 4 bases from J, leaving 20 bases between. CDR3 sequence (DNA): TGCGCCAGCAGCCAAGCATATGGTCTCCGAGGGAGGGGAAACACCATATATTTT. Its translation is CASSQAYGLRGRGNTIYF.

This chain joins TRBV7-9 and TRBJ2-5, with D tentatively TRBD1 or TRBD2 (5 bases each). CDR1 and CDR2 from the germline V gene are SEHNR and FQNEAQ (reference sequence). The CDR3 covers 18 residues. Trimming removed 4 bases at V and 0 bases at J, with 21 bases between. The CDR3 loop reads CASSSPGTTPAYQETQYF. In DNA form, the CDR3 reads TGTGCCAGCAGCTCGCCCGGGACCACCCCCGCGTACCAAGAGACCCAGTACTTC.

The V call is TRBV28, the J call TRBJ1-1; D perhaps matches TRBD1 (5 bases). Trimming took off 4 bases at V and 1 base at J, with 7 bases between the two ends. The CDR3 extends over 13 amino acids. Germline CDR1 is MDHEN and CDR2 is SYDVKM. CDR3 sequence (DNA): TGTGCCAGCAGTTCTACAGGGAACACTGAAGCTTTCTTT. Its translation: CASSSTGNTEAFF. The full variable domain, rest sourced from reference TRBV28 and TRBJ1-1, is DVKVTQSSRYLVKRTGEKVFLECVQDMDHENMFWYRQDPGLGLRLIYFSYDVKMKEKGDIPEGYSVSREKKERFSLILESASTNQTSMYLCASSSTGNTEAFFGQGTRLTVV.